This TCR beta chain emerged from a study of blood T cell repertoires in COVID-19. For the study at large: The United States, Italy and Spain were the sources of the acute and convalescent COVID-19 samples.

Participants reported their clinical history, and cohort assignment relied on those reports. Trimming cost V 4 bases and J 10 bases; bases outside gene matches: 21. The CDR3 covers 17 residues. The germline V gene encodes CDR1 SGHNT and CDR2 YYREEE (reference sequence). The data were produced by immunoSEQ multiplex PCR, yet TCRdb's version contains in-frame clones alone and is incomplete. Among 300,000 to 450,000 clones, 75% to 90% were seen once, and the ten largest hold about 1%. This clonotype originated in a young man who had recovered from COVID-19. The J gene is TRBJ1-1, the V gene TRBV5-4, with TRBD1 identical over 8 bases. Sample: PBMCs or T cells enriched from blood (not recorded which). The CDR3, as DNA: TGTGCCAGCAGCCAGGGACAGGTGGGGCCCTCTCAACGAGGAGCTTTCTTT. Translated: CASSQGQVGPSQRGAFF.